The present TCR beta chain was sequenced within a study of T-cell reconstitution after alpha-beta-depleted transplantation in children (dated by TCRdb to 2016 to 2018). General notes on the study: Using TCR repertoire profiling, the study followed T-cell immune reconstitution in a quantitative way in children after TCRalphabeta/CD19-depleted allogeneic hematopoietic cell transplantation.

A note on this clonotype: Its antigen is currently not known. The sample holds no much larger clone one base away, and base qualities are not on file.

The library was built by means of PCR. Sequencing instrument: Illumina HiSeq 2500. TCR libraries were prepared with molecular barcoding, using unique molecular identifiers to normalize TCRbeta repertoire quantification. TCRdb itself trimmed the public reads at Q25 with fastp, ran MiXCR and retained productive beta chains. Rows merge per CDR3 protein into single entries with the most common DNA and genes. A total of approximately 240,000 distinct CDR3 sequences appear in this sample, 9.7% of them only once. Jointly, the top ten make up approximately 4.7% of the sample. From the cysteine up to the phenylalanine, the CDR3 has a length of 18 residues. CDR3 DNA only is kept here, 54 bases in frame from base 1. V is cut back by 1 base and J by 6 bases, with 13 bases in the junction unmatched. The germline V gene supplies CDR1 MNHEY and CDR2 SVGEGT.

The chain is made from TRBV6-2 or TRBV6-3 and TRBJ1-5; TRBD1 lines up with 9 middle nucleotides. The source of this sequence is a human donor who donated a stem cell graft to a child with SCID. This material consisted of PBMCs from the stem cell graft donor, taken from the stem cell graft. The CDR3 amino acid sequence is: CASSYYTGGYSVVQPQHF. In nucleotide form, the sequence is TGTGCCAGCAGTTACTATACAGGGGGCTATTCTGTGGTTCAGCCCCAGCATTTT.